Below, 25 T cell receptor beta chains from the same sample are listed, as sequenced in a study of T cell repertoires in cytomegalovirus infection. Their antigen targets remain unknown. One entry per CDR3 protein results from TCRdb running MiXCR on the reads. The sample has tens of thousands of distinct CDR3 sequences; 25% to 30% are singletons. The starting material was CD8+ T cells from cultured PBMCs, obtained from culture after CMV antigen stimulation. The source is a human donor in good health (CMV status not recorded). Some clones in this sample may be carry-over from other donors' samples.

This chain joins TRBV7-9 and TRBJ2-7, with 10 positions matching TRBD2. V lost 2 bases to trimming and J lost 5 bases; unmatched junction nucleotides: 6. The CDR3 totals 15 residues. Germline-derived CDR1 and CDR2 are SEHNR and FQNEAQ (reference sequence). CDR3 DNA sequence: TGTGCCAGCAGCTTACTAGCGGGGGCGCTTGACGAGCAGTACTTC. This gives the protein CASSLLAGALDEQYF.

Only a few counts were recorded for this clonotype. The CDR3 is CASSLTLILDTKNIQYF. Written as DNA, the CDR3 is TGCGCCAGCAGCCTTACATTGATACTAGACACCAAAAACATTCAGTACTTC. This chain links TRBV5-1 with TRBJ2-4; tentative D call: TRBD2 (5 bases). The CDR3 totals 17 residues. Germline-derived CDR1 and CDR2 are SGHRS and YFSETQ. Trimming took 4 bases from V and 2 from J, leaving 19 bases between them.

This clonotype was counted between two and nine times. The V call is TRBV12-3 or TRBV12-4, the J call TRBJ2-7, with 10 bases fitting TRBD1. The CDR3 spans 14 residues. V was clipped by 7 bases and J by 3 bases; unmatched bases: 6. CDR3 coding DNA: TGTGCCAGCACCCTGACAGGGGGCAGCTACGAGCAGTACTTC. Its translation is CASTLTGGSYEQYF.

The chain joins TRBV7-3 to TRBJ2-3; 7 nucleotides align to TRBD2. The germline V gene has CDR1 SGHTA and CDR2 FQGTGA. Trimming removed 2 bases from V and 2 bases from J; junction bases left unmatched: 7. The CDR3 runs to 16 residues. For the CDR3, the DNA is TGTGCCAGCAGCTTAGACCCCGGGGGGTCCACAGATACGCAGTATTTT. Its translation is CASSLDPGGSTDTQYF.

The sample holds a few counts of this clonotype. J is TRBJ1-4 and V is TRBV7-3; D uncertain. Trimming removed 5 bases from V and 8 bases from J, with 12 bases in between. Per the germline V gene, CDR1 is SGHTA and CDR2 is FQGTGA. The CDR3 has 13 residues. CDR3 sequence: CASSIGPWEKLFF. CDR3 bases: TGTGCCAGCAGCATAGGACCGTGGGAAAAACTGTTTTTT.

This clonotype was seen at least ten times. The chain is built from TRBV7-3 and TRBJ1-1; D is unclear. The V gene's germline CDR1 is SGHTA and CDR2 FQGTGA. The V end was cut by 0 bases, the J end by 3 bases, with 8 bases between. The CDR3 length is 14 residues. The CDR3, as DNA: TGTGCCAGCAGCTTAACGGGGAGCGACACTGAAGCTTTCTTT. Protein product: CASSLTGSDTEAFF.

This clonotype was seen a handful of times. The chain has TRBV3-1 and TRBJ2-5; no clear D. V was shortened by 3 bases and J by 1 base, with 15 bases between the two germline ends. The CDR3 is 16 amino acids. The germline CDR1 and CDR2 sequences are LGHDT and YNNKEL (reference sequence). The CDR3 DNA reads TGTGCCAGCAGCCAGGATTGGGGTCAGATCCAAGAGACCCAGTACTTC. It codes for CASSQDWGQIQETQYF.

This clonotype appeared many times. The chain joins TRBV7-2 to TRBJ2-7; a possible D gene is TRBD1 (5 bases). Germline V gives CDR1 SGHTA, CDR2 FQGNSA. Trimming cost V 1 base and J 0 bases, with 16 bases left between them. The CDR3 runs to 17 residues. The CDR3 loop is CASSLEPQGQSSYEQYF. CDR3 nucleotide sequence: TGTGCCAGCAGCTTAGAGCCCCAGGGCCAGAGCTCCTACGAGCAGTACTTC.

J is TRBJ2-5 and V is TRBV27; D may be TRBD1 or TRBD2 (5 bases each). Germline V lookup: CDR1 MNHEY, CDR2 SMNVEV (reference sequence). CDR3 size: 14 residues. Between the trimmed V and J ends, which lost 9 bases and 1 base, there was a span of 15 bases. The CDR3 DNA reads TGTGCCAGTAAAAGGGGCGCGGGCCAAGAGACCCAGTACTTC. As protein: CASKRGAGQETQYF.

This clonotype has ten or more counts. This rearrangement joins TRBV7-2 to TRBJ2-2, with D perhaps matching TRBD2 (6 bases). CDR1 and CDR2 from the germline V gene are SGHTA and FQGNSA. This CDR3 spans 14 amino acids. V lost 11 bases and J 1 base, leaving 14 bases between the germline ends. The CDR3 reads CAVRDSENTGELFF. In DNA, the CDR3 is TGTGCCGTGCGGGACTCAGAGAACACCGGGGAGCTGTTTTTT.

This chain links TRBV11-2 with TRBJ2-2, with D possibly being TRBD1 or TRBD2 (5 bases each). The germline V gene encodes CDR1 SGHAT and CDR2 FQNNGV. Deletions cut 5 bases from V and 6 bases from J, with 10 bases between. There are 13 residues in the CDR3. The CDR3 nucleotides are TGTGCCAGCAGCCCAGGGACCCCCGGGGAGCTGTTTTTT. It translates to CASSPGTPGELFF.

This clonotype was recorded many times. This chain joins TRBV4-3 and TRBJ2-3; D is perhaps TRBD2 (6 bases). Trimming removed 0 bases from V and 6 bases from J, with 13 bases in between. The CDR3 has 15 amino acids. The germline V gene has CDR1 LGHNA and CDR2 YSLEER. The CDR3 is CASSQDSGRMDTQYF. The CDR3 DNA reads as TGCGCCAGCAGCCAAGATAGCGGACGGATGGATACGCAGTATTTT.

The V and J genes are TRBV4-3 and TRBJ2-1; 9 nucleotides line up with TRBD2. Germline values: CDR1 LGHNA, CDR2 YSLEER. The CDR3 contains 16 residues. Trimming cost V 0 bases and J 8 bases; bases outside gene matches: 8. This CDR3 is CASSQDEIAGDDEQFF. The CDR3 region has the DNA TGCGCCAGCAGCCAAGATGAAATAGCGGGAGATGATGAGCAGTTCTTC.

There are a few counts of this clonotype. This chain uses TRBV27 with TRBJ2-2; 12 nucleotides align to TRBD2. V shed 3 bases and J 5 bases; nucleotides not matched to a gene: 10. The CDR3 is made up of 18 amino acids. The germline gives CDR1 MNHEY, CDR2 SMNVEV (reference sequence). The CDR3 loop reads CASSLSPSGRAGTGELFF. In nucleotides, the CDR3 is TGTGCCAGCAGTTTGAGTCCTAGCGGGAGGGCCGGGACCGGGGAGCTGTTTTTT.

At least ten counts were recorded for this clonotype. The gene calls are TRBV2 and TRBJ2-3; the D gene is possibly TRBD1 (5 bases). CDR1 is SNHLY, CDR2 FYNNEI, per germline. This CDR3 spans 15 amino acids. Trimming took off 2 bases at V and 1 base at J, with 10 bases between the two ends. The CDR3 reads CASSEYLGGTDTQYF. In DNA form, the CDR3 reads TGTGCCAGCAGTGAATATCTAGGGGGCACAGATACGCAGTATTTT.

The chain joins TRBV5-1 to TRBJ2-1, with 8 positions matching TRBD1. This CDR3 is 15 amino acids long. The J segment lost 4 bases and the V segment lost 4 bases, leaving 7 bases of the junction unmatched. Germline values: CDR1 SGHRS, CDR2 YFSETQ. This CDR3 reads CASSGRQGMYNEQFF. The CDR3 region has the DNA TGCGCCAGCAGCGGAAGACAGGGGATGTACAATGAGCAGTTCTTC.

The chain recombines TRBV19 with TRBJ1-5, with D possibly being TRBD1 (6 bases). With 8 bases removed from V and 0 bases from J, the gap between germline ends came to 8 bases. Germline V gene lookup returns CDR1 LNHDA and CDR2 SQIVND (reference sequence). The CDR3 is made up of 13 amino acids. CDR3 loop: CASGGPSNQPQHF. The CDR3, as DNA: TGTGCCAGTGGGGGGCCTAGCAATCAGCCCCAGCATTTT.

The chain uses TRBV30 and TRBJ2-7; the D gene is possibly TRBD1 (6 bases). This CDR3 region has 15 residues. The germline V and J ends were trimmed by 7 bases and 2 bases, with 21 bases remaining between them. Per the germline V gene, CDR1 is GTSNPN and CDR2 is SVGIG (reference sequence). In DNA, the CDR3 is TGTGCCTATTCCCTAATCCGGGACACCCCCTACGAGCAGTACTTC. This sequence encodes CAYSLIRDTPYEQYF.

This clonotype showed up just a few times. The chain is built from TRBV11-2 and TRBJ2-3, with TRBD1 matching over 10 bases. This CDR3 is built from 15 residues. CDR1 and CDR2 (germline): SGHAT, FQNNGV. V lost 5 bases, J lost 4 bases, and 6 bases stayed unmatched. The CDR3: CASSPTGGNADTQYF. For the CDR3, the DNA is TGTGCCAGCAGCCCGACAGGGGGCAATGCAGATACGCAGTATTTT.

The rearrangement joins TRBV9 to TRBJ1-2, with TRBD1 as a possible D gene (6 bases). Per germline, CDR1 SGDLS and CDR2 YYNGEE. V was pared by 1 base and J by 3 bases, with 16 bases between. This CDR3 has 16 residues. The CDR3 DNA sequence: TGTGCCAGCAGCGTACGAGGGGGAGAGCTCCACTATGGCTACACCTTC. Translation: CASSVRGGELHYGYTF.

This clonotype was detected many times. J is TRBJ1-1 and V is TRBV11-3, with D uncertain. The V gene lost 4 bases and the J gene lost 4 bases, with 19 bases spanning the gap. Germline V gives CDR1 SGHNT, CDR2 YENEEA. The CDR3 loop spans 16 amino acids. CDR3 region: CASSSSGRVAGTEAFF. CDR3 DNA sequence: TGTGCCAGCAGCTCCTCTGGGCGGGTTGCGGGCACTGAAGCTTTCTTT.

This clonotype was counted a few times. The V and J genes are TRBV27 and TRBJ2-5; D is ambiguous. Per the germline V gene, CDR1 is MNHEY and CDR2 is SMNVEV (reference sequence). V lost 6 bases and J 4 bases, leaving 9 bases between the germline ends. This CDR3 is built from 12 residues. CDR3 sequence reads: CASRSGGETQYF. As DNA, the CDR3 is TGTGCCAGCAGATCGGGCGGAGAGACCCAGTACTTC.

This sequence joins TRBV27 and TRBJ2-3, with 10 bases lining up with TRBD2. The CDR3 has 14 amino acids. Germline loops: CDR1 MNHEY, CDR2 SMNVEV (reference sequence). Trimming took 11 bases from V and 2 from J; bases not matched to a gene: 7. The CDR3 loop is CACRTSGDTDTQYF. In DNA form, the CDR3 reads TGTGCCTGCCGAACTAGCGGGGACACAGATACGCAGTATTTT.

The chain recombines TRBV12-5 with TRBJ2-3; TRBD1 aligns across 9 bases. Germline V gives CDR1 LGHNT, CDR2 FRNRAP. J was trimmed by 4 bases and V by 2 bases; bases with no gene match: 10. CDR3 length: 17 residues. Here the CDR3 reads CASGLSPGTGFPDTQYF. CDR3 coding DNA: TGTGCTAGTGGTTTGTCCCCCGGGACAGGGTTTCCAGATACGCAGTATTTT.

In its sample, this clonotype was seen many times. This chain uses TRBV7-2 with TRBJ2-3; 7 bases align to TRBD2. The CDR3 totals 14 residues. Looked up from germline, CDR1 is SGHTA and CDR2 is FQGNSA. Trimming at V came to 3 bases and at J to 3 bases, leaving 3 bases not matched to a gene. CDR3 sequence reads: CASSFGAGTDTQYF. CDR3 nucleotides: TGTGCCAGCAGCTTCGGAGCGGGAACAGATACGCAGTATTTT.